The 15 T cell receptor beta chains reported below all come from one sample, sequenced in a study of blood T cell repertoires in COVID-19. Using immunoSEQ multiplex PCR, the repertoire was profiled, and TCRdb retains in-frame clones only, with some absent. The data contain about 45,000 clones, 85% to 90% of them singletons. The sample consisted of peripheral blood. These receptors originate from a human donor in a cohort sampled during active COVID-19.

The genes are TRBV7-8 and TRBJ1-3; D may be TRBD1 (6 bases). The V gene's germline CDR1 is SGHVS and CDR2 FQNEAQ. Trimming cost V 3 bases and J 0 bases, with 12 bases left between them. This CDR3 spans 16 amino acids. The CDR3 DNA is TGTGCCAGCAGCTTTGGGACACGGAGCTCTGGAAACACCATATATTTT. This sequence encodes CASSFGTRSSGNTIYF.

The chain employs TRBV7-9 and TRBJ2-3; tentative D call: TRBD1 (5 bases). Trimming stripped 5 bases from V and 0 bases from J, with 9 bases between. Germline-derived CDR1 and CDR2 are SEHNR and FQNEAQ (reference sequence). This CDR3 is built from 14 residues. The chain's CDR3 is CASSPGLSTDTQYF. The DNA of the CDR3 is TGTGCCAGCAGCCCAGGGCTGAGCACAGATACGCAGTATTTT.

The rearrangement joins TRBV12-3 or TRBV12-4 to TRBJ1-2, with D tentatively TRBD1 (5 bases). The CDR3 runs 12 residues. V lost 6 bases and J 6 bases, leaving 11 bases between the germline ends. CDR3 protein: CASRAQGDGYTF. The CDR3 DNA is TGTGCCAGCAGGGCCCAGGGTGATGGCTACACCTTC.

The rearrangement joins TRBV4-2 to TRBJ2-1, with 8 bases identical to TRBD2. The CDR3 sequence is 15 residues long. Germline trimming cut 1 base from V and 6 bases from J; bases unmatched to any gene: 5. Germline V gene data show CDR1 as LGHNA and CDR2 as YNFKEQ. CDR3 amino acids: CASSQGLGLANEQFF. The CDR3 nucleotides read TGTGCCAGCAGCCAAGGGTTAGGACTAGCCAATGAGCAGTTCTTC.

V usage is TRBV6-4 and J usage is TRBJ1-5; no clear D gene. V was clipped by 2 bases and J by 0 bases, with 11 bases between them. The CDR3 is made up of 16 amino acids. The V gene's germline CDR1 is MRHNA and CDR2 SNTAGT. The CDR3 coding sequence is TGTGCCAGCAGTGACAAAGGGCGGGATAGCAATCAGCCCCAGCATTTT. Protein product: CASSDKGRDSNQPQHF.

This clone appeared once. This chain joins TRBV7-2 and TRBJ2-3; maybe TRBD2 (5 bases). The CDR3 is 14 amino acids. The germline CDR1 and CDR2 sequences are SGHTA and FQGNSA. Trimming removed 8 bases at V and 5 bases at J, with 17 bases between. CDR3 loop: CASSVERSRDTQYF. In nucleotides, the CDR3 is TGTGCCAGCTCAGTAGAGCGGTCCAGAGATACGCAGTATTTT.

This chain uses TRBV25-1 with TRBJ2-7; TRBD1 agrees at 7 bases. The V gene end was trimmed by 5 bases and the J gene end by 3 bases; junction bases not matched to a gene: 10. There are 15 residues in the CDR3. Germline loops: CDR1 MGHDK, CDR2 SYGVNS. DNA of the CDR3: TGTGCCAGCAGTCCCTCGAACAGGGGAGACTACGAGCAGTACTTC. As protein: CASSPSNRGDYEQYF.

The V and J genes are TRBV9 and TRBJ2-5, with 7 bases aligning to TRBD2. This CDR3 has 15 residues. CDR1 is SGDLS and CDR2 is YYNGEE in the germline V gene. The trim removed 2 bases at V and 5 bases at J, leaving 9 bases unmatched. The CDR3 spells CASSVDSGLGETQYF. Here the CDR3 DNA reads TGTGCCAGCAGCGTGGATAGCGGGCTGGGGGAGACCCAGTACTTC.

This clone turned up a few times. This rearrangement joins TRBV19 to TRBJ2-2; D gene ambiguous. The CDR3 runs to 16 residues. Trimming shortened V by 7 bases and J by 4 bases, and 19 bases separated the two germline ends. Germline V gene lookup returns CDR1 LNHDA and CDR2 SQIVND (reference sequence). CDR3 in amino acids: CASTLSRVLVTGELFF. DNA for the CDR3: TGTGCCAGTACCCTATCCCGGGTCCTGGTCACCGGGGAGCTGTTTTTT.

The V gene is TRBV5-1, the J gene TRBJ2-1, with TRBD2 identical over 8 bases. Germline assignment: CDR1 SGHRS and CDR2 YFSETQ. The CDR3 has 16 amino acids. The ends lost 1 base at V and 5 bases at J; junction bases unmatched: 8. The CDR3 protein is CASSLIWRGAHNEQFF. The CDR3, as DNA: TGCGCCAGCAGCTTGATCTGGCGGGGGGCCCACAATGAGCAGTTCTTC.

This clone was seen only once. This CDR3 is CASSLVGQETQYF. The CDR3 bases are TGTGCCAGCAGCTTAGTCGGGCAAGAGACCCAGTACTTC. V gene TRBV7-9 combines with J gene TRBJ2-5; D remains unclear. CDR3 length: 13 residues. V was cut by 1 base and J by 2 bases, with 5 bases left in between. Germline V gives CDR1 SEHNR, CDR2 FQNEAQ (reference sequence).

The chain joins TRBV7-9 to TRBJ2-7; perhaps TRBD1 as D (6 bases). The CDR3 has 15 amino acids. Trimming shortened V by 6 bases and J by 5 bases, and 20 bases separated the two germline ends. The germline CDR1 and CDR2 sequences are SEHNR and FQNEAQ (reference sequence). For the CDR3, the DNA is TGTGCCAGCAGGTCAAACACCGGGACAATCAACGAGCAGTACTTC. Encoded protein: CASRSNTGTINEQYF.

V usage is TRBV19 and J usage is TRBJ2-5; TRBD2 matches at 13 bases. Germline loops: CDR1 LNHDA, CDR2 SQIVND (reference sequence). V trimming: 6 bases; J trimming: 5 bases; junction bases outside the gene matches: 3. This CDR3 spans 14 amino acids. CDR3 region: CASRSTSGGETQYF. The CDR3 bases are TGTGCCAGTAGATCGACTAGCGGGGGGGAGACCCAGTACTTC.

This CDR3 reads CASSRGQENQPQHF. Written as DNA, the CDR3 is TGTGCCAGCAGCCGGGGGCAAGAGAATCAGCCCCAGCATTTT. This chain links TRBV3-1 (or the pseudogene TRBV3-2) with TRBJ1-5; a possible D gene is TRBD1 (6 bases). Germline assignment: CDR1 LGHDT and CDR2 YNNKEL (reference sequence). This CDR3 comprises 14 residues. Trimming removed 4 bases from V and 4 bases from J, with 11 bases in between.

The genes are TRBV2 and TRBJ1-2, with D maybe TRBD1 (6 bases). The germline V gene encodes CDR1 SNHLY and CDR2 FYNNEI. V gave up 7 bases and J gave up 0 bases, with 12 bases separating them. The CDR3 is made up of 14 amino acids. The CDR3 coding sequence is TGTGCCAGCAATCCCAGGACAGCTAACTATGGCTACACCTTC. This gives the protein CASNPRTANYGYTF.